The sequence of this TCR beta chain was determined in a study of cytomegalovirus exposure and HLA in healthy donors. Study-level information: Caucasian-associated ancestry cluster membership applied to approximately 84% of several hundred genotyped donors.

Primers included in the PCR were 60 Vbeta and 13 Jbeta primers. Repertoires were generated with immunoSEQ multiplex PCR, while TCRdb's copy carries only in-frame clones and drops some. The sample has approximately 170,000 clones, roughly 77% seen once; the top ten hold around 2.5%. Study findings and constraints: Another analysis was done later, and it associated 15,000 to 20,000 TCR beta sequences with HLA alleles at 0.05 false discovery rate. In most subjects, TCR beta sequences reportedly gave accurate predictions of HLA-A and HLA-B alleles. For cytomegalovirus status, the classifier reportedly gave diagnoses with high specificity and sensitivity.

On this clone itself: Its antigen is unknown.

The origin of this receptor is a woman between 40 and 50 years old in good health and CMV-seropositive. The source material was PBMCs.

CDR3 nucleotides: TGTGCCTGGAGTGTACCCCAGGGGTCGAACACTGAAGCTTTCTTT. It is translated as CAWSVPQGSNTEAFF. The gene calls are TRBV30 and TRBJ1-1, with TRBD1 as a possible D gene (6 bases). Germline V gives CDR1 GTSNPN, CDR2 SVGIG (reference sequence). The V and J ends lost 0 bases and 1 base respectively, with 12 bases between them. This CDR3 is 15 amino acids long.